These 9 T cell receptor beta chains were sequenced from one sample in a study of T cell changes during pregnancy in multiple sclerosis. Measured with immunoSEQ multiplex PCR; TCRdb has only the in-frame clones, and not every one. The table lists around 96,000 clones, 85% to 95% of them singletons. Material: peripheral blood, obtained in the first trimester of pregnancy. All receptors derive from a female donor with multiple sclerosis, enrolled in a pregnancy study.

V gene TRBV18 combines with J gene TRBJ1-3; D is perhaps TRBD1 (6 bases). This CDR3 spans 17 amino acids. Germline CDR1 KGHSH, CDR2 LQKENI. Trimming removed 3 bases from V and 1 base from J, with 16 bases in between. This chain's CDR3 is CASSPAFRDKSGNTIYF. The CDR3 DNA sequence: TGTGCCAGCTCACCGGCTTTTCGGGACAAATCTGGAAACACCATATATTTT.

As DNA, the CDR3 is TGTGCCAGCAGCGCCCGGGACTTTCCGAATGAGCAGTTCTTC. This translates into CASSARDFPNEQFF. The gene calls are TRBV7-9 and TRBJ2-1, with D possibly being TRBD2 (6 bases). Germline V gene lookup returns CDR1 SEHNR and CDR2 FQNEAQ (reference sequence). The V end lost 5 bases, the J end lost 7 bases, and 15 bases lay between the germline ends. The CDR3 covers 14 residues. The full variable domain, with the rest looked up from reference TRBV7-9 and TRBJ2-1, is DTGVSQNPRHKITKRGQNVTFRCDPISEHNRLYWYRQTLGQGPEFLTYFQNEAQLEKSRLLSDRFSAERPKGSFSTLEIQRTEQGDSAMYLCASSARDFPNEQFFGPGTRLTVL.

This rearrangement joins TRBV15 to TRBJ1-5; unclear D gene. The germline V gene encodes CDR1 LNHNV and CDR2 YYDKDF (reference sequence). V shed 2 bases and J shed 3 bases, with 11 bases lying between them. The length of the CDR3 is 15 residues. This chain's CDR3 is CATSRSADYNQPQHF. As DNA, the CDR3 is TGTGCCACCAGCAGAAGTGCAGACTACAATCAGCCCCAGCATTTT.

Details on this clone: An end of the junction does not agree with germline; a read error may underlie this. The V and J genes are TRBV7-7 and TRBJ1-1; D gene unclear. This CDR3 region has 14 residues. From germline, CDR1 is SSHAT and CDR2 FNYEAQ (reference sequence). The CDR3 region has the DNA TGTGCTAGCAGCTTAGAACAGATGAACACTGAAGCTTTCTTT. Its translation: CASSLEQMNTEAFF.

In regard to this clone: Sequence at one end of the junction differs from germline and may be a read error. This chain links TRBV7-3 with TRBJ2-2; D possibly corresponds to TRBD2 (5 bases). The CDR3 sequence is 13 residues long. Germline V gives CDR1 SGHTA, CDR2 FQGTGA. CDR3 amino acids: CASSLTGAGELFF. Here the CDR3 DNA reads TGTGCCAGCAGCCTAACCGGGGCCGGGGAGCTGTTTTTT.

V gene TRBV4-1 combines with J gene TRBJ1-2, with 9 bases identical to TRBD1. The CDR3 loop spans 14 amino acids. Germline V gene sequence: CDR1 MGHRA, CDR2 YSYEKL. With 5 bases clipped from V and 8 bases from J, the junction kept 9 bases outside the gene matches. The CDR3 region has the DNA TGCGCCAGCAGCTTACCCGGGACAGGGCGCGGCTACACCTTC. This codes for CASSLPGTGRGYTF.

The chain carries TRBV29-1 and TRBJ1-5; D gene ambiguous. CDR1 is SQVTM, CDR2 ANQGSEA, per germline. Trimming removed 7 bases from V and 7 bases from J, with 17 bases in between. The CDR3 is 13 residues long. CDR3 sequence reads: CSAKPSWAQPQHF. CDR3 sequence (DNA): TGCAGCGCCAAGCCCTCATGGGCCCAGCCCCAGCATTTT.

The J gene is TRBJ2-7, the V gene TRBV27; tentatively, D is TRBD1 (5 bases). Germline CDR1 and CDR2: MNHEY and SMNVEV (reference sequence). V lost 5 bases and J lost 0, with 8 bases in between. The CDR3 is made up of 13 amino acids. The CDR3, as DNA: TGTGCCAGCAGTCGACAGAGCTCCTACGAGCAGTACTTC. Protein sequence: CASSRQSSYEQYF.

The chain couples TRBV5-1 to TRBJ2-5; 12 positions match TRBD2. Unmatched junction bases numbered 8, after V lost 0 bases and J lost 5 bases. The length of the CDR3 is 17 residues. The germline V gene encodes CDR1 SGHRS and CDR2 YFSETQ. The CDR3 region has the DNA TGCGCCAGCAGCTTGGCGTCTAGCGGGGGGGTTCGTGAGACCCAGTACTTC. Encoded protein: CASSLASSGGVRETQYF. Drawing the rest from reference TRBV5-1 and TRBJ2-5, the complete variable domain is KAGVTQTPRYLIKTRGQQVTLSCSPISGHRSVSWYQQTPGQGLQFLFEYFSETQRNKGNFPGRFSGRQFSNSRSEMNVSTLELGDSALYLCASSLASSGGVRETQYFGPGTRLLVL.